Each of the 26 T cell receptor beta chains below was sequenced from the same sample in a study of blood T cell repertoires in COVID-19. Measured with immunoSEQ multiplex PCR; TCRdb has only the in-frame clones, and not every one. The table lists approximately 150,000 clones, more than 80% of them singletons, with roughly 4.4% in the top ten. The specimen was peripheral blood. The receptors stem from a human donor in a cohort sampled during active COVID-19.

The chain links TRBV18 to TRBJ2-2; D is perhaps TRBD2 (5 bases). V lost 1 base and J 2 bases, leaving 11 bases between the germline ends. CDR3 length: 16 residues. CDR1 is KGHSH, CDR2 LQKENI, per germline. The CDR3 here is CASSPQGGSNTGELFF. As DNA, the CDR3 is TGTGCCAGCTCACCACAGGGCGGGTCAAACACCGGGGAGCTGTTTTTT.

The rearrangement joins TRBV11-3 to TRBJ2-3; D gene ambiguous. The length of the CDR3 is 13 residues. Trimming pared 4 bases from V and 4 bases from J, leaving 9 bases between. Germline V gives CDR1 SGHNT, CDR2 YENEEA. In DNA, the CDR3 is TGTGCCAGCAGCTCTTTGGCCTCAGATACGCAGTATTTT. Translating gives CASSSLASDTQYF.

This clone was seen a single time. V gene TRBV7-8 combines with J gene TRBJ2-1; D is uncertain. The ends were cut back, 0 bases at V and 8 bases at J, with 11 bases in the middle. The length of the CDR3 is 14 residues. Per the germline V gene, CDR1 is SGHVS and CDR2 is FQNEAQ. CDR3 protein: CASSLAENKDEQFF. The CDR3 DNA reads TGTGCCAGCAGCTTAGCCGAGAATAAAGATGAGCAGTTCTTC.

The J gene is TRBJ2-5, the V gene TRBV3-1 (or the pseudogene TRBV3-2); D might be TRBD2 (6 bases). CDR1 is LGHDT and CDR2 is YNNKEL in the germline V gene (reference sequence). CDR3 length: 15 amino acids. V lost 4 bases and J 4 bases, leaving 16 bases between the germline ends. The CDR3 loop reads CASSPPGLAGETQYF. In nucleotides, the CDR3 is TGTGCCAGCAGCCCTCCGGGACTCGCGGGAGAGACCCAGTACTTC.

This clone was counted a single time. Here the CDR3 reads CASSISAETYEQYF. In DNA form, the CDR3 reads TGTGCCAGTAGTATATCGGCGGAGACCTACGAGCAGTACTTC. The chain carries TRBV19 and TRBJ2-7; D not resolved. Trimming pared 2 bases from V and 2 bases from J, leaving 10 bases between. This CDR3 spans 14 amino acids. Per the germline V gene, CDR1 is LNHDA and CDR2 is SQIVND (reference sequence).

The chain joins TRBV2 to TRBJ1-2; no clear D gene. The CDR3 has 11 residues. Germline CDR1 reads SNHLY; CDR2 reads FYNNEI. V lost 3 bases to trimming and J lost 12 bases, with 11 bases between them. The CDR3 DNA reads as TGTGCCAGCAGTGATTGGAGGGCTCACACCTTC. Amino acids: CASSDWRAHTF. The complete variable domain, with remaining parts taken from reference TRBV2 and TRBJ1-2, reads EPEVTQTPSHQVTQMGQEVILRCVPISNHLYFYWYRQILGQKVEFLVSFYNNEISEKSEIFDDQFSVERPDGSNFTLKIRSTKLEDSAMYFCASSDWRAHTFGSGTRLTVV.

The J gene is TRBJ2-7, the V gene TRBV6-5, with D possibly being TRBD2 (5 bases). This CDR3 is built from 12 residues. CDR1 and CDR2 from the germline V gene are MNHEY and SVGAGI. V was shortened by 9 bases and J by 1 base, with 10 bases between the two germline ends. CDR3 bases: TGTGCCAGTAAAGGGAGTTCCTACGAGCAGTACGTC. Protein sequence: CASKGSSYEQYV.

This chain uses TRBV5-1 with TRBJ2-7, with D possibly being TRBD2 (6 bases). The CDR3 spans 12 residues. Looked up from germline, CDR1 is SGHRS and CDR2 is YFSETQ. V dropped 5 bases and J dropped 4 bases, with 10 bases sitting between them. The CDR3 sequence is CASRGGGYEQYF. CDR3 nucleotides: TGCGCCAGCAGGGGAGGCGGGTACGAGCAGTACTTC.

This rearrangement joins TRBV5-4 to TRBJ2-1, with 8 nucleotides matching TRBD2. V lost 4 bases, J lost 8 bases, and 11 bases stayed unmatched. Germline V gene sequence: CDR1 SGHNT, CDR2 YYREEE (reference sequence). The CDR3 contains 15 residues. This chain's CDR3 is CASSPRGGPRDEQFF. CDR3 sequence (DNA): TGTGCCAGCAGCCCCCGGGGGGGGCCAAGGGATGAGCAGTTCTTC.

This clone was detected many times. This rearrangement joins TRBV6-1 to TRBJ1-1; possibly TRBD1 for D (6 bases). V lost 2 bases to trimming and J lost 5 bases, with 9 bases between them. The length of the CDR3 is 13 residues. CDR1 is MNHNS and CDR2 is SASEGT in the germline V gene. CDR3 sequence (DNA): TGTGCCAGCAGTGAAAGGGGGTTGACTGAAGCTTTCTTT. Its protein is CASSERGLTEAFF.

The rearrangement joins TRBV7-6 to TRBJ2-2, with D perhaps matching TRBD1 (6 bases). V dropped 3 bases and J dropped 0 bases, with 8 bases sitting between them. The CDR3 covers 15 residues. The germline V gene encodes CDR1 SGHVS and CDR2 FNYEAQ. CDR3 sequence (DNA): TGTGCCAGCAGCTTGGGACATTCGAACACCGGGGAGCTGTTTTTT. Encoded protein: CASSLGHSNTGELFF.

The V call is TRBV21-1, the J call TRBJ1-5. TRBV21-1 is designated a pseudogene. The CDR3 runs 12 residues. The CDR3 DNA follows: TGTGCCAGCAGCAAATGGAGTCCGCCCCAGCATTTT. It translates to CASSKWSPPQHF.

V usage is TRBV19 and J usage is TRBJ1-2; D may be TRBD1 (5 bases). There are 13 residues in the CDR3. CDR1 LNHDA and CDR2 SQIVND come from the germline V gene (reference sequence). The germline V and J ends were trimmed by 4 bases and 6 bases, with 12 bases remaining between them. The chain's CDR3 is CASSSGRVNGYTF. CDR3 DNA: TGTGCCAGTAGTAGCGGCAGGGTTAATGGCTACACCTTC.

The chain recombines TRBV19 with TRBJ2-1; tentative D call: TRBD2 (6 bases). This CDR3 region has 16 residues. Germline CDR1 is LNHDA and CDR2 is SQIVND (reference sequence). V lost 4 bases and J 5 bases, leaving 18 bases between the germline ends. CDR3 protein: CASSKEEGWRDNEQFF. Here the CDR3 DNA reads TGTGCCAGTAGTAAGGAGGAAGGGTGGAGGGACAATGAGCAGTTCTTC. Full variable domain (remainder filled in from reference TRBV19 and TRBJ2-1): DGGITQSPKYLFRKEGQNVTLSCEQNLNHDAMYWYRQDPGQGLRLIYYSQIVNDFQKGDIAEGYSVSREKKESFPLTVTSAQKNPTAFYLCASSKEEGWRDNEQFFGPGTRLTVL.

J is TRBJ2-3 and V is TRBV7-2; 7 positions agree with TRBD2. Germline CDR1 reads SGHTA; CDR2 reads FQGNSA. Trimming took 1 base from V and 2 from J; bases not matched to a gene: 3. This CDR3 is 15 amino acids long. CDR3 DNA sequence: TGTGCCAGCAGCTTAGAAGCGGGGACCACAGATACGCAGTATTTT. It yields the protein CASSLEAGTTDTQYF.

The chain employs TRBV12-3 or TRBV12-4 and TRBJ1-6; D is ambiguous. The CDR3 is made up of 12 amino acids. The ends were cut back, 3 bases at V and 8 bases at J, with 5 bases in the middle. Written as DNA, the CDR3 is TGTGCCAGCAGTTTCGAGGATTCACCCCTCCACTTT. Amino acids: CASSFEDSPLHF.

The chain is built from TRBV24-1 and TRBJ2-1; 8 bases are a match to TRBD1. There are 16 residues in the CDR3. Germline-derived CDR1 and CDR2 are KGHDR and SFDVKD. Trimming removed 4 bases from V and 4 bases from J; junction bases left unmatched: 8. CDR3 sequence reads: CATSDPGQGLYNEQFF. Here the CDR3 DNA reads TGTGCCACCAGTGACCCCGGACAGGGATTATACAATGAGCAGTTCTTC.

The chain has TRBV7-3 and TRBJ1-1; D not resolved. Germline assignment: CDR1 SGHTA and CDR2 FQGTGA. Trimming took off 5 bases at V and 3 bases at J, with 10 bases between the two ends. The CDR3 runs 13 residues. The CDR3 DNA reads TGTGCCAGCAGCCCATACCGGGACACTGAAGCTTTCTTT. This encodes CASSPYRDTEAFF.

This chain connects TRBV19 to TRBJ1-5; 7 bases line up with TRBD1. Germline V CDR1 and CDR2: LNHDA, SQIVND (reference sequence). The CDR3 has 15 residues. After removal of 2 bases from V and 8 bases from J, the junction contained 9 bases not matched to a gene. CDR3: CASSIRQGDSKPQHF. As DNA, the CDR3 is TGTGCCAGTAGTATACGGCAGGGGGACTCGAAGCCCCAGCATTTT.

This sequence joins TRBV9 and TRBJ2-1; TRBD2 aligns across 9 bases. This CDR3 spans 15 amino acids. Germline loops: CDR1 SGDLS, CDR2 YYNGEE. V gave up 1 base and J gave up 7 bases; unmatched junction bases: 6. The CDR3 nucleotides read TGTGCCAGCAGCGTACTAGCGGGAAAGGCAAATGAGCAGTTCTTC. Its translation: CASSVLAGKANEQFF. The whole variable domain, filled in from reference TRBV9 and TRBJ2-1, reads DSGVTQTPKHLITATGQRVTLRCSPRSGDLSVYWYQQSLDQGLQFLIQYYNGEERAKGNILERFSAQQFPDLHSELNLSSLELGDSALYFCASSVLAGKANEQFFGPGTRLTVL.

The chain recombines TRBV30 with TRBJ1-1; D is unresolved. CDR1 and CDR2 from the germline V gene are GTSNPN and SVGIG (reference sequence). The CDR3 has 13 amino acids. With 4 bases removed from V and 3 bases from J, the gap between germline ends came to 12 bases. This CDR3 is CAWKLLADTEAFF. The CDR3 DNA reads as TGTGCCTGGAAATTGTTGGCAGACACTGAAGCTTTCTTT.

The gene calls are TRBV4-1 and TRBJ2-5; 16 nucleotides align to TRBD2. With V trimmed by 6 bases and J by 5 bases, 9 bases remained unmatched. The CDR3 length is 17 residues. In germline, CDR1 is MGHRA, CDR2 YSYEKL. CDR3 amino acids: CASSPGTSGGGRETQYF. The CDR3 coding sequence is TGCGCCAGCAGTCCCGGGACTAGCGGGGGGGGACGGGAGACCCAGTACTTC.

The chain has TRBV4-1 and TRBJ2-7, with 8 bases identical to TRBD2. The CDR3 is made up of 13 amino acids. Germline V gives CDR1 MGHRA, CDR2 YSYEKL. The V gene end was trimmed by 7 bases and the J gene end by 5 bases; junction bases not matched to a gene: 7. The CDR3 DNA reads TGCGCCAGCACCGGGACTAGAGCTAACGAGCAGTACGTC. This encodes CASTGTRANEQYV.

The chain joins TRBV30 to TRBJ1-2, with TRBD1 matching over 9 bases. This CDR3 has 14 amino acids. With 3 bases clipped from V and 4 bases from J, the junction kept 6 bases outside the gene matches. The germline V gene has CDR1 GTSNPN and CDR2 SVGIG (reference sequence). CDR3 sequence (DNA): TGTGCCTGGAGAGCCGGGACAGGGACCTATGGCTACACCTTC. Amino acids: CAWRAGTGTYGYTF.

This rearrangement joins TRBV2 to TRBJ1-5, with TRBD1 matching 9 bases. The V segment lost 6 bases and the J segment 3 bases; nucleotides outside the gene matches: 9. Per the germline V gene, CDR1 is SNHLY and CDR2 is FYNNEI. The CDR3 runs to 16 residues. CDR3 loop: CASSEQQGAINQPQHF. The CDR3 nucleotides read TGTGCCAGCAGCGAACAACAGGGGGCGATCAATCAGCCCCAGCATTTT.

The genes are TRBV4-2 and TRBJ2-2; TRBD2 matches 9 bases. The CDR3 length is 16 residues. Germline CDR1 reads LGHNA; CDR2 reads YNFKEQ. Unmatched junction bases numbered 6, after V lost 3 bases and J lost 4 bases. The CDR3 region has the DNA TGTGCCAGCAGCCAGGGACTAGCTGGTAGCACCGGGGAGCTGTTTTTT. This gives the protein CASSQGLAGSTGELFF.